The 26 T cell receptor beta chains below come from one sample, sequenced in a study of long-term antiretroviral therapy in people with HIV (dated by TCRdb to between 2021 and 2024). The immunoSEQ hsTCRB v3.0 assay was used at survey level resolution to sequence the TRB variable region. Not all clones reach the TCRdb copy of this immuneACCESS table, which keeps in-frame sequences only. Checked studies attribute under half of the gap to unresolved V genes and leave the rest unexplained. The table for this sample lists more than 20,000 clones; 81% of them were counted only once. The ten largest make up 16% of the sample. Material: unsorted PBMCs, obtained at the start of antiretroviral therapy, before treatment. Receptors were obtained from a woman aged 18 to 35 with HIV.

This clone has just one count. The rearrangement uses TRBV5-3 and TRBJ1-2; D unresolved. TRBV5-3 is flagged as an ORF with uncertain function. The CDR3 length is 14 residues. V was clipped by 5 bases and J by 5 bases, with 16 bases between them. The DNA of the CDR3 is TGTGCCAGAAGACTCGTGCCCCGATCATATGGCTACACCTTC. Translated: CARRLVPRSYGYTF.

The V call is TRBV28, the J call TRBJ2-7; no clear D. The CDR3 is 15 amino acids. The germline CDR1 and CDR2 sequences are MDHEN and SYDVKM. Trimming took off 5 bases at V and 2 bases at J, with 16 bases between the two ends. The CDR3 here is CASSRPGAETYEQYF. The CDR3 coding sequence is TGTGCCAGCAGTCGCCCGGGCGCGGAGACCTACGAGCAGTACTTC.

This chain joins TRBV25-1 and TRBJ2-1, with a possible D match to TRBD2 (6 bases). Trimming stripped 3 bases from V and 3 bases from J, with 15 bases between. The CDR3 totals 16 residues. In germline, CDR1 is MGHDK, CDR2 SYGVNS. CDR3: CASSEEGEPGYNEQFF. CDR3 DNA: TGTGCCAGCAGTGAGGAGGGTGAACCGGGCTACAATGAGCAGTTCTTC.

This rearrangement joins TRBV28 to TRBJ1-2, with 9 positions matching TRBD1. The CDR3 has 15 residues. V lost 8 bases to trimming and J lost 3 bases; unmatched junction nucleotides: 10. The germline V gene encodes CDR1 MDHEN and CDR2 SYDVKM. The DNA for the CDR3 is TGTGCCAGCCGGATGACAGGGGGTACTTACTATGGCTACACCTTC. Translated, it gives CASRMTGGTYYGYTF.

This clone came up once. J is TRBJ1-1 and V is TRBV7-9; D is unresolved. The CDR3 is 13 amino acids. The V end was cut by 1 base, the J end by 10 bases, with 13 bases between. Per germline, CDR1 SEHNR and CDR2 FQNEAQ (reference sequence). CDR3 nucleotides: TGTGCCAGCAGCTTAGATTACAGCGTTGGAGCTTTCTTT. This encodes CASSLDYSVGAFF.

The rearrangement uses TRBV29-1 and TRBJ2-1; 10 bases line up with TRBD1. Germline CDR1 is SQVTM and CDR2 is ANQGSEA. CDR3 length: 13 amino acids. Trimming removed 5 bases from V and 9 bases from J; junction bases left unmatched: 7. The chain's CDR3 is CSVRTGGQGEQFF. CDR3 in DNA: TGCAGCGTTCGGACAGGGGGGCAGGGTGAGCAGTTCTTC.

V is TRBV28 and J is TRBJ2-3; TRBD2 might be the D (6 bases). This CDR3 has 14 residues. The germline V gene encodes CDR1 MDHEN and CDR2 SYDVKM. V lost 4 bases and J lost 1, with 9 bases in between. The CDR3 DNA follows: TGTGCCAGCAGTTCATCTAGCGGCACAGATACGCAGTATTTT. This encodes CASSSSSGTDTQYF. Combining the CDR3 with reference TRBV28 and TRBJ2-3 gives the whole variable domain DVKVTQSSRYLVKRTGEKVFLECVQDMDHENMFWYRQDPGLGLRLIYFSYDVKMKEKGDIPEGYSVSREKKERFSLILESASTNQTSMYLCASSSSSGTDTQYFGPGTRLTVL.

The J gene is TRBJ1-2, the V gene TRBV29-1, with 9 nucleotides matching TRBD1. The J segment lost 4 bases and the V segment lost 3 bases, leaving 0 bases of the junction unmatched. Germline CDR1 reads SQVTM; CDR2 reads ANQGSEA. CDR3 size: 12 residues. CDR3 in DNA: TGCAGCGTTGAGGACAGGGGCTATGGCTACACCTTC. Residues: CSVEDRGYGYTF.

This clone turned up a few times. CDR3 coding DNA: TGCGCCAGCAGCCAAGATTCCAGCGAGGCTGAAGCTTTCTTT. Protein sequence: CASSQDSSEAEAFF. V and J are TRBV4-1 and TRBJ1-1; D gene uncertain. The length of the CDR3 is 14 residues. Germline V lookup: CDR1 MGHRA, CDR2 YSYEKL. V lost 0 bases to trimming and J lost 6 bases, with 11 bases between them.

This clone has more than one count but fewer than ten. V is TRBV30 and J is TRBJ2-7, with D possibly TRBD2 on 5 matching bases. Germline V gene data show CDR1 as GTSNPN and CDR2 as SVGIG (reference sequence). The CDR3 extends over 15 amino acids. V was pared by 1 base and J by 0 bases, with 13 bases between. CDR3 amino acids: CAWSGGLFNSYEQYF. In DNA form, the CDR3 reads TGTGCCTGGAGTGGAGGACTCTTTAACTCCTACGAGCAGTACTTC.

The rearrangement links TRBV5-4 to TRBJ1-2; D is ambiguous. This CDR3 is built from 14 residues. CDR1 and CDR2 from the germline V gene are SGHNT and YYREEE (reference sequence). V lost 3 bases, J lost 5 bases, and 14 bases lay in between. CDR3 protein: CASSWWDKGYGYTF. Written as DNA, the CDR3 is TGTGCCAGCAGCTGGTGGGATAAGGGATATGGCTACACCTTC.

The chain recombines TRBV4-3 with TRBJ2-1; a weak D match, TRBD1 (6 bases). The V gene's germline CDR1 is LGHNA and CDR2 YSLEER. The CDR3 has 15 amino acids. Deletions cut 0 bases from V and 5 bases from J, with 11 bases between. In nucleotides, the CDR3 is TGCGCCAGCAGCCAAGAGCCAGGGGTCCACAATGAGCAGTTCTTC. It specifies CASSQEPGVHNEQFF.

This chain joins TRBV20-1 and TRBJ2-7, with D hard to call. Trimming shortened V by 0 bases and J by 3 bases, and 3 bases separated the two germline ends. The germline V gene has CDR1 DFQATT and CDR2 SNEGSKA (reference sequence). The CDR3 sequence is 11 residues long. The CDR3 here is CSARDYYEQYF. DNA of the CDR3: TGCAGTGCTAGAGACTACTACGAGCAGTACTTC.

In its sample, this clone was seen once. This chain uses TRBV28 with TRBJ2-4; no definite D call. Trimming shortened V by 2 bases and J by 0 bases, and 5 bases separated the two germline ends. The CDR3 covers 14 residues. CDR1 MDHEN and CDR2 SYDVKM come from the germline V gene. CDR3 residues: CASSLVVAKNIQYF. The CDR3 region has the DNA TGTGCCAGCAGTTTAGTCGTAGCCAAAAACATTCAGTACTTC.

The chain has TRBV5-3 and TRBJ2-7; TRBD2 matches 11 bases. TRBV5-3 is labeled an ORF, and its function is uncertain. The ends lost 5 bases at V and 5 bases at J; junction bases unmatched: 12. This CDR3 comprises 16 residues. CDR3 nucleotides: TGTGCCAGAAGGGGGGTGGCTAGCGGGAGGCCCAACGAGCAGTACTTC. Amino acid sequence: CARRGVASGRPNEQYF.

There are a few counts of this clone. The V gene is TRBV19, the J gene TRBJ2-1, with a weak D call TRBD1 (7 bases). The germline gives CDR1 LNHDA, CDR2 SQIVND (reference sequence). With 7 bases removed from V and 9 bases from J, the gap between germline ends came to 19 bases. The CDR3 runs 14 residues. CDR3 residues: CASKEGAKWGEQFF. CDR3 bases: TGTGCCAGTAAGGAGGGGGCGAAATGGGGTGAGCAGTTCTTC.

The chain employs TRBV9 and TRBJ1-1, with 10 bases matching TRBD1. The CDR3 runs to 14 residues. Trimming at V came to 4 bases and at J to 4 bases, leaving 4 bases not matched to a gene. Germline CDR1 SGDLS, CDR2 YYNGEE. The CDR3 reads CASSPGQGVTEAFF. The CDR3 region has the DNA TGTGCCAGCAGCCCAGGACAGGGGGTCACTGAAGCTTTCTTT.

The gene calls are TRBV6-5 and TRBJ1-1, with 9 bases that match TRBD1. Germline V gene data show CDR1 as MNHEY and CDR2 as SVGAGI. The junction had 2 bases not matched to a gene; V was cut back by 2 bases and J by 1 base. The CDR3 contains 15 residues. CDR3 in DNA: TGTGCCAGCAGTTACGGGACAGGGCGGAACACTGAAGCTTTCTTT. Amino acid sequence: CASSYGTGRNTEAFF.

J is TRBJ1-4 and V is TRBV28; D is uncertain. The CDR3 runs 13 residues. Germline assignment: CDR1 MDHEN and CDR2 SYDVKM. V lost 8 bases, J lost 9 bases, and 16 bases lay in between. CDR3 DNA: TGTGCCAGCGGACCATGGGTGAGGAAAAAACTGTTTTTT. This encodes CASGPWVRKKLFF.

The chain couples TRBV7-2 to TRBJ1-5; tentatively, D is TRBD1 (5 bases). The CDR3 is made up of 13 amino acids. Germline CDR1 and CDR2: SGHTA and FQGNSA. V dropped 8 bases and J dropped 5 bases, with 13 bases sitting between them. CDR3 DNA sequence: TGTGCCAGCGCCGGAGGGGACGATCAGCCCCAGCATTTT. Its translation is CASAGGDDQPQHF. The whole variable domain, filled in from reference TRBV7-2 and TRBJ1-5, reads GAGVSQSPSNKVTEKGKDVELRCDPISGHTALYWYRQSLGQGLEFLIYFQGNSAPDKSGLPSDRFSAERTGGSVSTLTIQRTQQEDSAVYLCASAGGDDQPQHFGDGTRLSIL.

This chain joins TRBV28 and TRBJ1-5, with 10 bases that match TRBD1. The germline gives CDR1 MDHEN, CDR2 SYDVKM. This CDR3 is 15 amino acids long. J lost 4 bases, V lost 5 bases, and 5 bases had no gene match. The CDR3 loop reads CASSPGQGYNQPQHF. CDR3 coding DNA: TGTGCCAGCAGTCCGGGACAGGGGTATAATCAGCCCCAGCATTTT.

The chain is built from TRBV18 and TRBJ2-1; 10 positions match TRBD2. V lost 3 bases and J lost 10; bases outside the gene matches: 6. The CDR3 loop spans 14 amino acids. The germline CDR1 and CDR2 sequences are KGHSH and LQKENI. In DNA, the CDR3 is TGTGCCAGCTCACCGGGGGTAGCGGGAGGAGAGCAGTTCTTC. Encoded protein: CASSPGVAGGEQFF.

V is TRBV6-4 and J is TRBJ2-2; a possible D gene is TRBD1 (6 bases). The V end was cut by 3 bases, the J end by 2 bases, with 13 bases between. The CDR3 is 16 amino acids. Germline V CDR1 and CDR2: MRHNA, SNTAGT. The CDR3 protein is CASSESQGTNTGELFF. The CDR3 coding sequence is TGTGCCAGCAGTGAGTCACAGGGCACTAACACCGGGGAGCTGTTTTTT.

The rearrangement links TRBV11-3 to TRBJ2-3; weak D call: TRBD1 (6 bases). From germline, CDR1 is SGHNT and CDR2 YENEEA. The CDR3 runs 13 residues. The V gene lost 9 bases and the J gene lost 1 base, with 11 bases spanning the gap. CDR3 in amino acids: CASTGPGTDTQYF. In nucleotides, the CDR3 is TGTGCCAGTACAGGGCCTGGCACAGATACGCAGTATTTT.

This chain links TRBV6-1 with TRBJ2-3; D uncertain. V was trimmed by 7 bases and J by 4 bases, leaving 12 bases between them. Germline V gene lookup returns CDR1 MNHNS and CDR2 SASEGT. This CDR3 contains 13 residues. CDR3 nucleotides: TGTGCCAGCATTAAACCCGCTGCAGATACGCAGTATTTT. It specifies CASIKPAADTQYF.

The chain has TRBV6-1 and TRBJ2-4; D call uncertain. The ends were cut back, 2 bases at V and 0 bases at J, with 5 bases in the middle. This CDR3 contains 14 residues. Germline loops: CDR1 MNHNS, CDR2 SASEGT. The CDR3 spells CASSEPLAKNIQYF. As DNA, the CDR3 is TGTGCCAGCAGTGAACCCCTAGCCAAAAACATTCAGTACTTC.